Listed here are 3 T cell receptor beta chains from one sample, sequenced in a study of post-analysis software for immune sequencing data. Study-wide points: Compared with controls, patients had more of roughly five TRBV segments, including TRBV5-6, TRBV5-1 and TRBV20-1.

TCR beta cDNA libraries included unique molecular identifiers. TCRdb itself ran the PCR reads through MiXCR, one entry per CDR3 protein. The table shows 750,000 to 950,000 distinct CDR3 sequences, with approximately 50% occurring only once. Antigens of these TCRs are unknown. Sequenced input: blood. These receptors were collected from a girl aged 5-17 years with multiple sclerosis.

This chain joins TRBV28 and TRBJ2-1; no reliable D call. Trimming took 3 bases from V and 9 from J, leaving 12 bases between them. The CDR3 has 13 amino acids. The germline gives CDR1 MDHEN, CDR2 SYDVKM. The CDR3 sequence is CASSFPLSPEQFF. The CDR3, as DNA: TGTGCCAGCAGTTTCCCATTGTCCCCTGAGCAGTTCTTC.

As concerns this clonotype: The CDR3 does not end in the conserved phenylalanine or tryptophan, so this is likely a read error. This rearrangement joins TRBV7-9 to TRBJ1-4; D ambiguous. CDR3 length equals 15 residues. Trimming pared 0 bases from V and 5 bases from J, leaving 10 bases between. Germline V gene sequence: CDR1 SEHNR, CDR2 FQNEAQ (reference sequence). The CDR3 protein is CASSLASDTNEKLFS. The CDR3 nucleotides are TGTGCCAGCAGCTTAGCATCCGATACAAATGAAAAACTGTTTTCT.

The chain recombines TRBV12-3 or TRBV12-4 with TRBJ1-6; no clear D. The CDR3 totals 14 residues. Between the trimmed V and J ends, which lost 6 bases and 7 bases, there was a span of 13 bases. CDR3 coding DNA: TGTGCCAGCAGCCTATCCTACGGGAATTCACCCCTCCACTTT. It codes for CASSLSYGNSPLHF.